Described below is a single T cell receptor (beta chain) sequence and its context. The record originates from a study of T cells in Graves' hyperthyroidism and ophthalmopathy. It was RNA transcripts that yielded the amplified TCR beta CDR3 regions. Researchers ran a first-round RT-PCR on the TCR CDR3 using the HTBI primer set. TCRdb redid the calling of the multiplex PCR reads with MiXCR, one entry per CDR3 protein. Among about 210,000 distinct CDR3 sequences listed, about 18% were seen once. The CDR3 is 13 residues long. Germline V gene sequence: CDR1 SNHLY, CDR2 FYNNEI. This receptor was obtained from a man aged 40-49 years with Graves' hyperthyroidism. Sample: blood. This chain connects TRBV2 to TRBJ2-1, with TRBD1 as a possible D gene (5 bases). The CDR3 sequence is CDSGAVSGAEQFF. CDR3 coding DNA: TGTGACAGTGGGGCCGTCTCCGGAGCTGAGCAGTTCTTC.